One sample yielded the 8 T cell receptor beta chains listed below, sequenced in a study of technical replicates of blood from a few donors. The protocol was immunoSEQ multiplex PCR, while the TCRdb copy is restricted to in-frame clones and leaves out a portion. The sample lists around 89,000 clones; 94% were seen once. The sequencing sample was made of T cells isolated from PBMCs. The receptors were gathered from a human donor in good health.

The chain is built from TRBV2 and TRBJ1-1, with D tentatively TRBD1 (6 bases). V was clipped by 11 bases and J by 4 bases, with 14 bases between them. CDR1 SNHLY and CDR2 FYNNEI come from the germline V gene. CDR3 length: 12 amino acids. The CDR3 DNA reads as TGTGCCTGTGGGACACAATTCACTGAAGCTTTCTTT. Translating it yields CACGTQFTEAFF.

The V call is TRBV7-9, the J call TRBJ2-7; D ambiguous. Germline V lookup: CDR1 SEHNR, CDR2 FQNEAQ (reference sequence). There are 12 residues in the CDR3. Trimming cost V 0 bases and J 7 bases, with 7 bases left between them. CDR3 region: CASSLASREQYF. CDR3 nucleotide sequence: TGTGCCAGCAGCTTAGCGTCGAGGGAGCAGTACTTC.

The V and J genes are TRBV28 and TRBJ1-5, with D unclear. V was shortened by 4 bases and J by 5 bases, with 12 bases between the two germline ends. The CDR3 extends over 14 amino acids. Germline CDR1 MDHEN, CDR2 SYDVKM. CDR3 nucleotide sequence: TGTGCCAGCAGTTGGCCAGGCGGGTATCAGCCCCAGCATTTT. It encodes CASSWPGGYQPQHF.

The J gene is TRBJ2-1, the V gene TRBV5-1, with 8 positions matching TRBD1. The germline V gene has CDR1 SGHRS and CDR2 YFSETQ. Losses at the gene ends were 3 bases for V and 8 bases for J; bases not matched to a gene: 16. The length of the CDR3 is 17 residues. The CDR3 nucleotides are TGCGCCAGCAGCTCATCCTGGGACAGGCCGATCTATGATGAGCAGTTCTTC. This translates into CASSSSWDRPIYDEQFF.

V and J are TRBV19 and TRBJ1-5, with D perhaps matching TRBD1 (5 bases). The length of the CDR3 is 15 residues. The germline V gene has CDR1 LNHDA and CDR2 SQIVND (reference sequence). V shed 7 bases and J shed 7 bases, with 20 bases lying between them. The CDR3: CASTLAGSGRQPQHF. The CDR3 region has the DNA TGTGCCAGTACCTTGGCTGGCTCAGGGCGCCAGCCCCAGCATTTT.

The chain has TRBV6-5 and TRBJ2-7; TRBD1 matches at 9 bases. In germline, CDR1 is MNHEY, CDR2 SVGAGI. CDR3 size: 14 residues. With 5 bases clipped from V and 3 bases from J, the junction kept 5 bases outside the gene matches. The DNA for the CDR3 is TGTGCCAGCAGTACCCGGACAGGGGACTACGAGCAGTACTTC. Protein: CASSTRTGDYEQYF.

This clone was observed once. The chain uses TRBV7-9 and TRBJ2-7, with D perhaps matching TRBD2 (6 bases). Germline values: CDR1 SEHNR, CDR2 FQNEAQ (reference sequence). With 1 base removed from V and 0 bases from J, the gap between germline ends came to 7 bases. This CDR3 is 14 amino acids long. The CDR3 DNA sequence: TGTGCCAGCAGCTTAGAGGAGGGCTCCTACGAGCAGTACTTC. It is translated as CASSLEEGSYEQYF.

This chain links TRBV19 with TRBJ2-7; 9 positions match TRBD2. Per the germline V gene, CDR1 is LNHDA and CDR2 is SQIVND (reference sequence). This CDR3 region has 16 residues. J lost 4 bases, V lost 5 bases, and 12 bases had no gene match. The CDR3 loop is CASSPRGVAGAYEQYF. Written as DNA, the CDR3 is TGTGCCAGTAGTCCAAGAGGAGTAGCGGGAGCTTACGAGCAGTACTTC.